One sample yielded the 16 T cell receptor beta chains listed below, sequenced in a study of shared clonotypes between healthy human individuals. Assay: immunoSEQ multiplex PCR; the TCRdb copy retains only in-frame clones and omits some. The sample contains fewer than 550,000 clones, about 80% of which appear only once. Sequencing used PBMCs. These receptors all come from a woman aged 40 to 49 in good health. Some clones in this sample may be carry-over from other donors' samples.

The CDR3 sequence is CAWSMGGKNIQYF. The CDR3 DNA reads as TGTGCCTGGAGTATGGGCGGCAAAAACATTCAGTACTTC. The chain carries TRBV30 and TRBJ2-4; D remains ambiguous. The CDR3 contains 13 residues. Germline V CDR1 and CDR2: GTSNPN, SVGIG (reference sequence). With 2 bases removed from V and 3 bases from J, the gap between germline ends came to 8 bases.

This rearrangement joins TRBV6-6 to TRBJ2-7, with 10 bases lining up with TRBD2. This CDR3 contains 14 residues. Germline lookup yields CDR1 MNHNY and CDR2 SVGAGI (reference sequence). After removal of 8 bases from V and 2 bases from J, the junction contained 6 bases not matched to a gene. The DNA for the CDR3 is TGTGCCAGCTCGGGCACTAGCGGGACCTACGAGCAGTACTTC. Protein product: CASSGTSGTYEQYF.

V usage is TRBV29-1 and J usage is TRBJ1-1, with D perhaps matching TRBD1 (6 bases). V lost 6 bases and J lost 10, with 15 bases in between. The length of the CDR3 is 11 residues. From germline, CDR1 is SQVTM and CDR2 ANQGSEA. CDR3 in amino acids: CSVGRGFGAFF. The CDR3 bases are TGCAGCGTAGGTAGGGGGTTTGGAGCTTTCTTT.

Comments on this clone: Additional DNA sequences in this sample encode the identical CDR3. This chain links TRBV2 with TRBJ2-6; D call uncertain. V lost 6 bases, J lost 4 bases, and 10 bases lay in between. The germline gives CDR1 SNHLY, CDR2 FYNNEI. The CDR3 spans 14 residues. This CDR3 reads CASSRSSGANVLTF. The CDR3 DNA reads TGTGCCAGCAGCCGCAGCTCCGGGGCCAACGTCCTGACTTTC.

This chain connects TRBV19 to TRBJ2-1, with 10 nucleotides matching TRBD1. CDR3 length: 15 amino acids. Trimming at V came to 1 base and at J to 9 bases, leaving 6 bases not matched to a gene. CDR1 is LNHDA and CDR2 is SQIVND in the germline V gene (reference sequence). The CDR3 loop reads CASSIVSGQGSEQFF. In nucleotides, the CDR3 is TGTGCCAGTAGTATAGTTTCGGGACAGGGGAGTGAGCAGTTCTTC.

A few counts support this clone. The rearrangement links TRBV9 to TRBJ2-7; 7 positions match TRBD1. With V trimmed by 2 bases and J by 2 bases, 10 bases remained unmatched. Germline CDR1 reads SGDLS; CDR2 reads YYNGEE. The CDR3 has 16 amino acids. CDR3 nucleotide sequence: TGTGCCAGCAGCGTTTACCGGAGTGACAGGGCCTACGAGCAGTACTTC. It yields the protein CASSVYRSDRAYEQYF.

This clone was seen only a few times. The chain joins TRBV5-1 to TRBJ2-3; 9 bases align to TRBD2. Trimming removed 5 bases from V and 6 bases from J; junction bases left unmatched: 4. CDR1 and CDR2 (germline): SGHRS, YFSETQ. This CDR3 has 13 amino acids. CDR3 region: CASRVAGVDTQYF. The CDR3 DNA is TGCGCCAGCAGGGTAGCGGGAGTGGATACGCAGTATTTT.

The CDR3 DNA sequence: TGTGCCAGCAGCTCTGGACAGCTACGGTCTGGAAACACCATATATTTT. This sequence encodes CASSSGQLRSGNTIYF. This chain joins TRBV5-4 and TRBJ1-3; D possibly corresponds to TRBD1 (6 bases). Germline V gene sequence: CDR1 SGHNT, CDR2 YYREEE (reference sequence). Trimming left V 3 bases short and J 1 base short, with 14 bases between. This CDR3 comprises 16 residues.

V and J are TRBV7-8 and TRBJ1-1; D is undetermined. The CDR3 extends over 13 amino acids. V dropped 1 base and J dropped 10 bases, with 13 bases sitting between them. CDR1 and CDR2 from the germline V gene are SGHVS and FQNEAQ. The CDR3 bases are TGTGCCAGCAGCTTAGACGCGGAGTTCGGAGCTTTCTTT. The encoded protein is CASSLDAEFGAFF. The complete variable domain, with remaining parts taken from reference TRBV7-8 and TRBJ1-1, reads GAGVSQSPRYKVAKRGQDVALRCDPISGHVSLFWYQQALGQGPEFLTYFQNEAQLDKSGLPSDRFFAERPEGSVSTLKIQRTQQEDSAVYLCASSLDAEFGAFFGQGTRLTVV.

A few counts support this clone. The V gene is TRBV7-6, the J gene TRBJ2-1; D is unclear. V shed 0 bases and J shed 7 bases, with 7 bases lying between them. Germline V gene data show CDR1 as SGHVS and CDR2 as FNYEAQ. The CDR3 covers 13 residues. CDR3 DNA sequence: TGTGCCAGCAGCTTAGCTTCAAGAAATGAGCAGTTCTTC. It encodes CASSLASRNEQFF.

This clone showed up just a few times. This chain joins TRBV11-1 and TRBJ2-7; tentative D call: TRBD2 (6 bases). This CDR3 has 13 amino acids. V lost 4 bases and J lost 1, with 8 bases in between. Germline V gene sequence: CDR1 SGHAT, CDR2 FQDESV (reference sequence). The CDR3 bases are TGTGCCAGCAGCTGGGAGGTATCCTACGAGCAGTACTTC. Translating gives CASSWEVSYEQYF. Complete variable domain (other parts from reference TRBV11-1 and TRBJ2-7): EAEVAQSPRYKITEKSQAVAFWCDPISGHATLYWYRQILGQGPELLVQFQDESVVDDSQLPKDRFSAERLKGVDSTLKIQPAELGDSAMYLCASSWEVSYEQYFGPGTRLTVT.

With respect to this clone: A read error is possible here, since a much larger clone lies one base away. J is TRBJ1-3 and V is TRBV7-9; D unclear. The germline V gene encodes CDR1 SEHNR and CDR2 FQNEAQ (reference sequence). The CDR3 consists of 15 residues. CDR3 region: CASSTGRLSGSTIYF. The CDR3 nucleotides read TGTGCCAGCAGCACCGGACGACTCTCTGGAAGCACCATATATTTT.

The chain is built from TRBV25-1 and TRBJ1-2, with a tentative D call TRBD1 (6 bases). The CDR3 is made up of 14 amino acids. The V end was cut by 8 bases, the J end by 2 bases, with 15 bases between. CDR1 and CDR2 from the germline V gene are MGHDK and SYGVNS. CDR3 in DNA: TGTGCCAGCGCCTCCGGGACACCGAACTATGGCTACACCTTC. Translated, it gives CASASGTPNYGYTF.

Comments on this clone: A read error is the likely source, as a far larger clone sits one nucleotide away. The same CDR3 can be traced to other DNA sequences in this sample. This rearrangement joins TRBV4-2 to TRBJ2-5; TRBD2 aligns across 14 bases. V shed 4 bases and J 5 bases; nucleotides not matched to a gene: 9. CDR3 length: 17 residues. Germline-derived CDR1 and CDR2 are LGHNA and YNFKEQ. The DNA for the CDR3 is TGTGCCAGCAGCCCGCGACTAGCGGGAGGGATGGAGGAGACCCAGTACTTC. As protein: CASSPRLAGGMEETQYF.

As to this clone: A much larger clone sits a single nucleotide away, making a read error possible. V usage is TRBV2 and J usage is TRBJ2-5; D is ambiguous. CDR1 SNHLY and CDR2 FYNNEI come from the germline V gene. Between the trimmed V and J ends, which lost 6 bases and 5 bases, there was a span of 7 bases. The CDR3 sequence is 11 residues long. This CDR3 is CASSPPETQYF. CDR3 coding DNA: TGTGCCAGCAGCCCCCCGGAGACCCAGTACTTC.

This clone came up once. This CDR3 reads CASSLLVRVSETQYF. The DNA of the CDR3 is TGTGCCAGCAGCTTACTGGTCCGAGTTTCAGAGACCCAGTACTTC. The chain has TRBV11-2 and TRBJ2-5; D remains ambiguous. The CDR3 is made up of 15 amino acids. Germline V gives CDR1 SGHAT, CDR2 FQNNGV. V lost 2 bases to trimming and J lost 4 bases, with 14 bases between them.